These 18 T cell receptor beta chains were sequenced from one sample in a study of T-cell memory formation after mild COVID-19. In TCRdb, the 5' RACE reads were re-called with MiXCR into one record per CDR3 protein. The data show hundreds of thousands of distinct CDR3 sequences, 20% seen once. The sample consisted of PBMCs or a T cell subset sorted from them (not recorded which). Receptor source: an adult woman who had mild COVID-19 (a few samples of this study predate the infection). Cell type and time point are not known.

The chain combines TRBV18 with TRBJ2-3, with 8 bases that match TRBD2. Trimming removed 1 base from V and 3 bases from J; junction bases left unmatched: 3. CDR3 length: 15 residues. Germline V CDR1 and CDR2: KGHSH, LQKENI. This CDR3 reads CASSPLAGWTDTQYF. The CDR3, as DNA: TGTGCCAGCTCACCACTAGCGGGATGGACAGATACGCAGTATTTT.

Only a few counts were recorded for this clonotype. The chain is built from TRBV7-2 and TRBJ2-3; D unclear. Per the germline V gene, CDR1 is SGHTA and CDR2 is FQGNSA. Trimming cost V 0 bases and J 5 bases, with 9 bases left between them. There are 14 residues in the CDR3. This CDR3 is CASSLARALDTQYF. CDR3 nucleotide sequence: TGTGCCAGCAGCTTAGCTCGGGCCCTAGATACGCAGTATTTT.

This clonotype has just a few counts. The gene calls are TRBV12-3 or TRBV12-4 and TRBJ2-6; D is tentatively TRBD1 or TRBD2 (5 bases each). The length of the CDR3 is 16 residues. V lost 6 bases and J 2 bases, leaving 14 bases between the germline ends. For the CDR3, the DNA is TGTGCCAGCAGCCGGGGCTATCCTCCTGGGGCCAACGTCCTGACTTTC. Amino acids: CASSRGYPPGANVLTF.

This clonotype has just a few counts. This chain joins TRBV7-9 and TRBJ2-7; 7 nucleotides agree with TRBD2. Germline values: CDR1 SEHNR, CDR2 FQNEAQ (reference sequence). The J segment lost 7 bases and the V segment lost 4 bases, leaving 10 bases of the junction unmatched. This CDR3 is 14 amino acids long. CDR3 DNA sequence: TGTGCCAGCAGCTCCGGTCGGAGCGGGGAGGAGCAGTACTTC. It is translated as CASSSGRSGEEQYF.

The chain uses TRBV29-1 and TRBJ2-2, with 10 nucleotides matching TRBD1. Germline V gene data show CDR1 as SQVTM and CDR2 as ANQGSEA. V shed 1 base, J shed 7 bases, and the junction held 6 bases outside the gene matches. The CDR3 is 15 residues long. For the CDR3, the DNA is TGCAGCGTTGAAGGGACAGGGGGGTCAGGCGGGGAGCTGTTTTTT. Translation gives CSVEGTGGSGGELFF.

The chain employs TRBV5-4 and TRBJ2-2; the match to TRBD2 covers 8 bases. The CDR3 totals 14 residues. Germline V gene sequence: CDR1 SGHNT, CDR2 YYREEE (reference sequence). The V gene end was trimmed by 6 bases and the J gene end by 6 bases; junction bases not matched to a gene: 7. The CDR3 spells CASTGGRTAGELFF. As DNA, the CDR3 is TGTGCCAGCACAGGCGGGAGGACGGCCGGGGAGCTGTTTTTT.

The chain couples TRBV30 to TRBJ2-1; 7 nucleotides match TRBD2. V lost 4 bases and J lost 0; bases outside the gene matches: 9. CDR1 GTSNPN and CDR2 SVGIG come from the germline V gene (reference sequence). CDR3 length: 16 amino acids. The CDR3 bases are TGTGCCTGGAACGGGGAGGGCGGGAGCTCCTACAATGAGCAGTTCTTC. Translating it yields CAWNGEGGSSYNEQFF. The entire variable domain, with the rest obtained from reference TRBV30 and TRBJ2-1, is as follows: SQTIHQWPATLVQPVGSPLSLECTVEGTSNPNLYWYRQAAGRGLQLLFYSVGIGQISSEVPQNLSASRPQDRQFILSSKKLLLSDSGFYLCAWNGEGGSSYNEQFFGPGTRLTVL.

J is TRBJ1-4 and V is TRBV10-3, with D maybe TRBD1 (5 bases). V lost 2 bases, J lost 7 bases, and 8 bases lay in between. The CDR3 is 13 residues long. CDR1 is ENHRY and CDR2 is SYGVKD in the germline V gene. CDR3 nucleotides: TGTGCCATCAGTGAGGGGCAGGGTGAAAAACTGTTTTTT. It encodes CAISEGQGEKLFF.

This clonotype was found a few times. The CDR3 is CASRRDGQETQYF. The CDR3 DNA sequence: TGTGCCAGCAGGCGGGACGGCCAAGAGACCCAGTACTTC. This sequence joins TRBV12-3 or TRBV12-4 and TRBJ2-5; perhaps TRBD2 as D (6 bases). Trimming stripped 6 bases from V and 1 base from J, with 9 bases between. This CDR3 has 13 amino acids.

This clonotype has a handful of counts. This rearrangement joins TRBV20-1 to TRBJ2-7; D gene uncertain. Germline CDR1 and CDR2: DFQATT and SNEGSKA (reference sequence). This CDR3 has 15 amino acids. V shed 0 bases and J shed 6 bases, with 18 bases lying between them. The CDR3 region has the DNA TGCAGTGCTAGAGATAATGGCCCGTTGGATAGCGAGCAGTACTTC. Amino acids: CSARDNGPLDSEQYF.

The table lists this clonotype with a few counts. The rearrangement joins TRBV20-1 to TRBJ2-3; tentative D call: TRBD2 (5 bases). The CDR3 length is 14 residues. The germline CDR1 and CDR2 sequences are DFQATT and SNEGSKA (reference sequence). Deletions cut 0 bases from V and 6 bases from J, with 13 bases between. CDR3 sequence (DNA): TGCAGTGCTAGAGATTTGAGGGAGATCGATACGCAGTATTTT. It yields the protein CSARDLREIDTQYF.

A few counts support this clonotype. The junction departs from germline at one end; a sequencing error may be responsible. The chain recombines TRBV7-2 with TRBJ2-1; 10 bases agree with TRBD1. CDR1 and CDR2 (germline): SGHTA, FQGNSA. This CDR3 spans 17 amino acids. The CDR3 is CASRLEPGQGSVGKQFF. In DNA form, the CDR3 reads TGTGCCAGCAGATTAGAACCGGGACAGGGGTCTGTGGGGAAGCAGTTCTTC.

The chain carries TRBV6-5 and TRBJ1-1; TRBD1 is a possible D gene (6 bases). Trimming pared 0 bases from V and 0 bases from J, leaving 8 bases between. Germline CDR1 is MNHEY and CDR2 is SVGAGI. This CDR3 contains 15 residues. DNA of the CDR3: TGTGCCAGCAGTTACTCGGGGGCCATGAACACTGAAGCTTTCTTT. This encodes CASSYSGAMNTEAFF.

This clonotype was detected a few times. V and J are TRBV4-2 and TRBJ2-3, with unresolved D. Trimming left V 0 bases short and J 2 bases short, with 6 bases between. The CDR3 is 14 amino acids. CDR1 is LGHNA, CDR2 YNFKEQ, per germline. CDR3 nucleotides: TGTGCCAGCAGCCAAGACTCCCCCACAGATACGCAGTATTTT. It yields the protein CASSQDSPTDTQYF.

The V and J genes are TRBV11-3 and TRBJ2-1; D is ambiguous. Trimming removed 2 bases at V and 1 base at J, with 9 bases between. Per germline, CDR1 SGHNT and CDR2 YENEEA. The CDR3 consists of 15 residues. The CDR3 DNA reads as TGTGCCAGCAGCTTAACTGGCTTATCCTACAATGAGCAGTTCTTC. This codes for CASSLTGLSYNEQFF.

J is TRBJ1-2 and V is TRBV15; no reliable D call. The CDR3 extends over 14 amino acids. Per the germline V gene, CDR1 is LNHNV and CDR2 is YYDKDF (reference sequence). Trimming pared 0 bases from V and 6 bases from J, leaving 11 bases between. The CDR3: CATSRDPGFNGYTF. The CDR3 bases are TGTGCCACCAGCAGAGATCCGGGTTTTAATGGCTACACCTTC.

The DNA for the CDR3 is TGTGCCAGCAGCCCAGGGTCAACCTACGAGCAGTACTTC. Translation gives CASSPGSTYEQYF. The chain has TRBV13 and TRBJ2-7; the D gene is possibly TRBD1 (5 bases). Trimming left V 5 bases short and J 2 bases short, with 10 bases between. The V gene's germline CDR1 is PRHDT and CDR2 FYEKMQ (reference sequence). This CDR3 spans 13 amino acids. The full variable domain, with the rest looked up from reference TRBV13 and TRBJ2-7, is AAGVIQSPRHLIKEKRETATLKCYPIPRHDTVYWYQQGPGQDPQFLISFYEKMQSDKGSIPDRFSAQQFSDYHSELNMSSLELGDSALYFCASSPGSTYEQYFGPGTRLTVT.

The chain joins TRBV12-3 or TRBV12-4 to TRBJ2-2; 7 bases align to TRBD1. CDR3 length: 14 residues. V was pared by 6 bases and J by 0 bases, with 1 base of the junction left unmatched. This chain's CDR3 is CASSGTANTGELFF. The DNA for the CDR3 is TGTGCCAGCAGCGGGACAGCGAACACCGGGGAGCTGTTTTTT.